This TCR beta chain was recorded in a study of blood T cell repertoires in COVID-19. Clones were sequenced by immunoSEQ multiplex PCR, and TCRdb holds only the in-frame ones, with some missing. The sample consists of around 130,000 clones, just under 90% of them appearing once. Trimming removed 1 base at V and 3 bases at J, with 16 bases between. This CDR3 has 17 amino acids. Per the germline V gene, CDR1 is LGHDT and CDR2 is YNNKEL (reference sequence). This chain uses TRBV3-1 (or the pseudogene TRBV3-2) with TRBJ1-5; weak D call: TRBD1 (6 bases). The clonotype comes from an elderly woman with acute or convalescent COVID-19. The sample taken for sequencing was peripheral blood. The CDR3 bases are TGTGCCAGCAGCCAAGGGTCAGGGGCCGCCGTCAATCAGCCCCAGCATTTT. Translation: CASSQGSGAAVNQPQHF.